Reported below is one T cell receptor beta chain. The data were taken from a study of blood T cell repertoires in COVID-19. In the study overall: Sites in the United States, Italy and Spain provided acute and convalescent COVID-19 samples.

The protocol was immunoSEQ multiplex PCR, while the TCRdb copy is restricted to in-frame clones and leaves out a portion. There are 100,000 to 120,000 clones in the sample; roughly four fifths occur only once, and approximately 15% lies in the top ten. CDR3 length: 14 residues. Germline V gene data show CDR1 as LNHDA and CDR2 as SQIVND (reference sequence). This sequence originates from a woman aged 60 to 75 with acute or convalescent COVID-19. The chain links TRBV19 to TRBJ1-2; possibly TRBD1 for D (5 bases). Source material: peripheral blood. CDR3 sequence: CAVAPGGAVYGYTF. As DNA, the CDR3 is TGTGCTGTGGCCCCCGGGGGTGCGGTCTATGGCTACACCTTC.